A selection of T cell receptor beta chains follows, all from one sample in a study of beta chain features in type 1 diabetes. This table comes from immunoSEQ multiplex PCR, and its TCRdb copy is limited to in-frame clones, with some not included. The data hold 120,000 to 150,000 clones, with about 9.7% observed a single time. Material for sequencing was central memory CD4+ T cells from blood. These receptors were collected from a woman aged 40 to 50 in good health. CDR3s include the opening cysteine and the closing phenylalanine or tryptophan. The order of the fields is V gene, clone size, CDR3 length, D gene, J gene, CDR3 protein, CDR3 DNA. A D gene is named only where the DNA matches it firmly. Clone size is not always given. Where it is, it says once, few, many or a class for expanded clones.

>TRBV23-1|few|20|-|TRBJ1-5
CASSQYLDRVKGVSNQPQHF
TGCGCCAGCAGTCAATACCTAGACCGAGTTAAAGGGGTGAGCAATCAGCCCCAGCATTTT
>TRBV10-1|few|13|-|TRBJ2-7
CASSSEEERGQYF
TGCGCCAGCAGTTCCGAAGAAGAACGAGGGCAGTACTTC
>TRBV6-5|few|14|TRBD1|TRBJ2-7
CAVTSGQGRDEQYF
TGTGCCGTAACCTCGGGACAGGGGAGGGACGAGCAGTACTTC
>TRBV7-9|many|11|-|TRBJ2-1
CASGKADEQFF
TGTGCCAGCGGGAAAGCGGATGAGCAGTTCTTC
>TRBV4-3|few|12|-|TRBJ2-4
CASSPLTGIQYF
TGCGCCAGCAGCCCGTTGACTGGGATTCAGTACTTC
>TRBV6-5|-|12|-|TRBJ1-2
CASRTTGYGYTF
TGTGCCAGCAGAACTACAGGGTATGGCTACACCTTC
>TRBV10-3|-|14|TRBD1|TRBJ1-6
CATVRDSYNSPLHF
TGTGCCACCGTCCGGGACAGCTATAATTCACCCCTCCACTTT
>TRBV5-1|-|13|-|TRBJ1-2
CASSLEQGYGYTF
TGCGCCAGCAGCTTGGAACAGGGCTATGGCTACACCTTC
>TRBV7-2|-|15|-|TRBJ1-3
CASSFQGTAGNTIYF
TGTGCCAGCAGCTTCCAGGGGACCGCTGGAAACACCATATATTTT
>TRBV5-1|-|17|TRBD1|TRBJ2-3
CASSSWGTGVGTDTQYF
TGCGCCAGCAGCTCGTGGGGGACAGGGGTCGGCACAGATACGCAGTATTTT
>TRBV25-1|-|15|TRBD1|TRBJ2-1
CASSGTGNSYNEQFF
TGTGCCAGCAGTGGGACAGGGAACTCCTACAATGAGCAGTTCTTC
>TRBV5-1|few|15|TRBD1|TRBJ1-6
CASSLTGGVNSPLHF
TGCGCCAGCAGCCTAACAGGGGGAGTTAATTCACCCCTCCACTTT
>TRBV7-9|-|14|-|TRBJ1-4
CASSLGQGSEKLFF
TGTGCCAGCAGCTTAGGCCAGGGGAGTGAAAAACTGTTTTTT
>TRBV9|few|14|-|TRBJ1-3
CASSVDGTGNTIYF
TGTGCCAGCAGCGTAGACGGGACTGGAAACACCATATATTTT
>TRBV5-1|-|16|-|TRBJ1-3
CASSLAELLSGNTIYF
TGCGCCAGCAGCTTGGCCGAACTACTATCTGGAAACACCATATATTTT
>TRBV6-5|-|13|-|TRBJ1-4
CASSYDSNEKLFF
TGTGCCAGCAGTTACGACTCGAATGAAAAACTGTTTTTT
>TRBV7-2|-|13|-|TRBJ1-1
CASRQGRNTEAFF
TGTGCCAGCAGACAAGGGAGGAACACTGAAGCTTTCTTT
>TRBV28|few|15|-|TRBJ1-2
CASSLSSGGTYGYTF
TGTGCCAGCAGTTTATCTTCCGGGGGAACTTATGGCTACACCTTC
>TRBV7-9|-|12|-|TRBJ2-1
CASSLGGYEQFF
TGTGCCAGCAGCTTAGGAGGTTATGAGCAGTTCTTC
>TRBV5-1|-|13|-|TRBJ1-1
CASSSRGPTEAFF
TGCGCCAGCAGCTCCAGGGGTCCCACTGAAGCTTTCTTT
>TRBV19|-|12|TRBD1|TRBJ1-1
CASIDRAPEAFF
TGTGCCAGTATCGACAGGGCCCCTGAAGCTTTCTTT
>TRBV10-1|-|14|TRBD1|TRBJ1-1
CASSARTGVVEAFF
TGCGCCAGCAGTGCAAGGACAGGGGTGGTTGAAGCTTTCTTT
>TRBV5-1|few|14|-|TRBJ1-2
CASSLEPGDYGYTF
TGCGCCAGCAGCTTGGAGCCAGGCGACTATGGCTACACCTTC
>TRBV6-1|-|13|TRBD2|TRBJ2-5
CASTGSGSGAQYF
TGTGCCAGCACCGGTAGCGGGTCTGGTGCCCAGTACTTC
>TRBV19|few|14|TRBD1|TRBJ2-1
CASSIGDRGNEQFF
TGTGCCAGTAGTATAGGGGACAGGGGCAATGAGCAGTTCTTC
>TRBV14|-|15|TRBD1|TRBJ1-6
CASSPRDRQNSPLHF
TGTGCCAGCAGCCCCAGGGACAGGCAGAATTCACCCCTCCACTTT